A single sample is the source of the 19 T cell receptor beta chains below, sequenced in a study of early T cells in non-severe SARS-CoV-2 infection. A single record per CDR3 protein comes from TCRdb applying MiXCR to the 5' RACE reads. This sample has 70,000 to 95,000 distinct CDR3 sequences, with 14% to 15% found just once. Sample: whole blood. These receptors were collected from an adult who was a healthcare worker with PCR-confirmed SARS-CoV-2 infection or an uninfected control (not recorded which).

This clonotype was found a few times. The chain combines TRBV5-1 with TRBJ2-2; D is undetermined. Trimming shortened V by 3 bases and J by 3 bases, and 9 bases separated the two germline ends. In germline, CDR1 is SGHRS, CDR2 YFSETQ. The CDR3 consists of 14 residues. The CDR3 nucleotides read TGCGCCAGCAGCTCCCCGGGTTACACCGGGGAGCTGTTTTTT. Its translation: CASSSPGYTGELFF.

The sample holds many counts of this clonotype. The genes are TRBV13 and TRBJ1-2, with D unclear. This CDR3 contains 14 residues. Germline V gene lookup returns CDR1 PRHDT and CDR2 FYEKMQ (reference sequence). V was clipped by 1 base and J by 2 bases, with 8 bases between them. The CDR3, as DNA: TGTGCCAGCAGCTTAGATTCCGGGAACTATGGCTACACCTTC. It yields the protein CASSLDSGNYGYTF.

This clonotype was counted between two and nine times. The chain uses TRBV12-3 or TRBV12-4 and TRBJ1-1, with no clear D. The CDR3 sequence is 11 residues long. Trimming shortened V by 5 bases and J by 10 bases, and 11 bases separated the two germline ends. The CDR3 loop is CASSLGSAAFF. CDR3 nucleotides: TGTGCCAGCAGTCTCGGGAGCGCAGCTTTCTTT.

The chain employs TRBV12-3 or TRBV12-4 and TRBJ1-1; D remains ambiguous. The CDR3 runs to 13 residues. V was trimmed by 0 bases and J by 7 bases, leaving 9 bases between them. CDR3 nucleotide sequence: TGTGCCAGCAGTTTAGCGGCACAATTTGAAGCTTTCTTT. Residues: CASSLAAQFEAFF.

The chain recombines TRBV2 with TRBJ2-1; 10 nucleotides line up with TRBD2. Germline CDR1 SNHLY, CDR2 FYNNEI. The length of the CDR3 is 14 residues. The CDR3 here is CASMLAGVGNEQFF. CDR3 DNA sequence: TGTGCTTCCATGCTAGCGGGGGTGGGCAATGAGCAGTTCTTC.

Written as DNA, the CDR3 is TGCGCCAGCAGCTTGGCCGGGAGGGGGAACCACCAAGAGACCCAGTACTTC. Translating gives CASSLAGRGNHQETQYF. The chain joins TRBV5-1 to TRBJ2-5; 8 bases agree with TRBD2. The CDR3 runs to 17 residues. CDR1 SGHRS and CDR2 YFSETQ come from the germline V gene. V was pared by 0 bases and J by 0 bases, with 7 bases of the junction left unmatched.

The chain joins TRBV20-1 to TRBJ2-1; unclear D gene. CDR1 DFQATT and CDR2 SNEGSKA come from the germline V gene (reference sequence). V lost 1 base and J lost 9, with 7 bases in between. The CDR3 length is 11 residues. DNA of the CDR3: TGCAGTGCTAGAGGGGTCAGTGAGCAGTTCTTC. Amino acids: CSARGVSEQFF.

This clonotype was seen repeatedly, ten times or more. This chain connects TRBV5-5 to TRBJ2-3, with TRBD1 matching 7 bases. Germline V gives CDR1 SGHKS, CDR2 YYEKEE (reference sequence). Trimming at V came to 6 bases and at J to 2 bases, leaving 6 bases not matched to a gene. The CDR3 spans 14 residues. Here the CDR3 DNA reads TGTGCCAGCACCGAAACAGGGGTCACAGATACGCAGTATTTT. Its protein is CASTETGVTDTQYF.

The chain links TRBV5-4 to TRBJ1-1; possible D gene TRBD1, 5 bases. The CDR3 runs to 14 residues. V lost 3 bases to trimming and J lost 8 bases, with 17 bases between them. CDR1 is SGHNT and CDR2 is YYREEE in the germline V gene (reference sequence). In DNA form, the CDR3 reads TGTGCCAGCAGCTCCCCCGGAGGGGCGGGAGAAGCTTTCTTT. Its translation is CASSSPGGAGEAFF.

This chain uses TRBV15 with TRBJ2-3, with 7 bases that match TRBD2. Germline loops: CDR1 LNHNV, CDR2 YYDKDF (reference sequence). V shed 0 bases, J shed 2 bases, and the junction held 2 bases outside the gene matches. This CDR3 comprises 15 residues. Written as DNA, the CDR3 is TGTGCCACCAGCAGAGATGGGGGGGACACAGATACGCAGTATTTT. It yields the protein CATSRDGGDTDTQYF.

The chain is built from TRBV28 and TRBJ1-2; D gene unclear. CDR3 size: 13 residues. Trimming shortened V by 2 bases and J by 3 bases, and 7 bases separated the two germline ends. In germline, CDR1 is MDHEN, CDR2 SYDVKM. CDR3 nucleotide sequence: TGTGCCAGCAGTTTAGCAGAGTACTATGGCTACACCTTC. Its translation: CASSLAEYYGYTF.

This clonotype has just a few counts. This rearrangement joins TRBV6-2 or TRBV6-3 to TRBJ2-7; TRBD1 is a possible D gene (6 bases). The CDR3 contains 12 residues. V lost 3 bases, J lost 4 bases, and 7 bases lay in between. Per the germline V gene, CDR1 is MNHEY and CDR2 is SVGEGT. The CDR3 nucleotides read TGTGCCAGCAGTTATCAGGGGTACGAGCAGTACGTC. This gives the protein CASSYQGYEQYV.

This clonotype has a count of ten or more. This CDR3 reads CASSRGPEAFF. The CDR3, as DNA: TGTGCCAGCAGCCGTGGACCCGAAGCTTTCTTT. The chain joins TRBV7-9 to TRBJ1-1; D is ambiguous. Germline V lookup: CDR1 SEHNR, CDR2 FQNEAQ (reference sequence). The V and J ends lost 5 bases and 8 bases respectively, with 9 bases between them. CDR3 length equals 11 residues. The whole variable domain, filled in from reference TRBV7-9 and TRBJ1-1, reads DTGVSQNPRHKITKRGQNVTFRCDPISEHNRLYWYRQTLGQGPEFLTYFQNEAQLEKSRLLSDRFSAERPKGSFSTLEIQRTEQGDSAMYLCASSRGPEAFFGQGTRLTVV.

The chain carries TRBV25-1 and TRBJ1-2, with 10 bases lining up with TRBD1. The CDR3 extends over 16 amino acids. The junction had 11 bases not matched to a gene; V was cut back by 6 bases and J by 4 bases. Germline V gene sequence: CDR1 MGHDK, CDR2 SYGVNS. The DNA of the CDR3 is TGTGCCAGCAGCCCTCGGACAGGGGGGTCAGGCTATGGCTACACCTTC. It yields the protein CASSPRTGGSGYGYTF.

This clonotype came up a few times. The chain combines TRBV5-1 with TRBJ2-3, with D possibly being TRBD2 (6 bases). V lost 3 bases, J lost 4 bases, and 9 bases lay in between. The CDR3 has 13 amino acids. The germline CDR1 and CDR2 sequences are SGHRS and YFSETQ. The CDR3 sequence is CASSSRDSDTQYF. The CDR3 DNA is TGCGCCAGCAGCTCCCGGGACTCAGATACGCAGTATTTT.

V is TRBV9 and J is TRBJ2-1; 8 positions agree with TRBD2. The germline CDR1 and CDR2 sequences are SGDLS and YYNGEE. Trimming took 4 bases from V and 8 from J; bases not matched to a gene: 8. CDR3 length: 14 amino acids. Here the CDR3 DNA reads TGTGCCAGCAGCTCAGGACTAGCCGGACATGAGCAGTTCTTC. It encodes CASSSGLAGHEQFF.

There are a few counts of this clonotype. The genes are TRBV6-9 and TRBJ2-3; no firm D call. Between the trimmed V and J ends, which lost 3 bases and 0 bases, there was a span of 10 bases. This CDR3 has 15 amino acids. CDR1 MNHGY and CDR2 SVAAGI come from the germline V gene. CDR3: CASSYPRGSTDTQYF. The CDR3 DNA reads as TGTGCCAGCAGTTACCCCCGCGGAAGCACAGATACGCAGTATTTT.

This clonotype has a handful of counts. This chain links TRBV4-1 with TRBJ1-1, with 7 bases that match TRBD1. CDR1 and CDR2 from the germline V gene are MGHRA and YSYEKL. Trimming took 2 bases from V and 1 from J; bases not matched to a gene: 4. The CDR3 consists of 15 residues. CDR3 sequence: CASSQPGTANTEAFF. The CDR3 DNA follows: TGCGCCAGCAGCCAACCTGGGACAGCGAACACTGAAGCTTTCTTT.

The V and J genes are TRBV5-6 and TRBJ2-6; D gene unclear. Germline V gene sequence: CDR1 SGHDT, CDR2 YYEEEE. V was pared by 1 base and J by 0 bases, with 8 bases between. The CDR3 is 16 amino acids. CDR3 bases: TGTGCCAGCAGCTTGTCGCCGCGCTCTGGGGCCAACGTCCTGACTTTC. Its translation is CASSLSPRSGANVLTF.